This TCR beta chain was documented in a study of cytomegalovirus exposure and HLA in healthy donors. Study-wide context: A previous analysis identified about 110 million unique TCR beta sequences derived from approximately 190 million T cells.

The CDR3 covers 17 residues. Germline V lookup: CDR1 LGHNA, CDR2 YSLEER. Use of 60 Vbeta and 13 Jbeta primers characterized the PCR. The table came from immunoSEQ multiplex PCR; TCRdb's copy has only in-frame clones and leaves some out. In the table there are tens of thousands of clones, around 85% of which are singletons. Comment on this clone: What it binds is not known.

Study findings and constraints: TCR beta chains numbering some 160 were designated cytomegalovirus-associated. Prior analysis indicated that the majority of TCR beta V segments exhibited productivity approximately 87% or approximately 30% of the time. Rare TCR sequences dominated, though some public TCRs recurred in many donors.

J is TRBJ2-7 and V is TRBV4-3; TRBD1 matches at 10 bases. The J call may be wrong; the DNA end is better matched by TRBJ2-1. Sequenced sample: PBMCs. This receptor was taken from a girl aged 2-10 years in good health and CMV-seropositive. The CDR3 sequence: CASSQDPTGGIYNEQFF. The CDR3 region has the DNA TGCGCCAGCAGCCAAGATCCGACAGGGGGCATCTACAATGAGCAGTTCTTC.